A selection of T cell receptor beta chains follows, all from one sample in a study of cytotoxic CD8 clonotypes in ibrutinib-treated CLL. This table comes from immunoSEQ multiplex PCR, and its TCRdb copy is limited to in-frame clones, with some not included. The sample lists 15,000 or so clones; about 64% were seen once. Specimen: PBMCs, collected before ibrutinib treatment. Receptors originate from a human donor with chronic lymphocytic leukemia. Both conserved end residues are part of each CDR3. The D gene is left open where the match is weak. Where a row states a size, it is once, few, many or the class of an expanded clone; other rows omit it.

clone size: few; V gene: TRBV7-9; J gene: TRBJ1-3; D gene: TRBD1; CDR3 protein: CATRDRGPGNTIYF; CDR3 DNA: TGTGCCACCCGAGACAGGGGACCTGGAAACACCATATATTTT
clone size: NA; V gene: TRBV5-1; J gene: TRBJ2-5; D gene: TRBD1; CDR3 protein: CASSADRGRETQYF; CDR3 DNA: TGCGCCAGCAGCGCGGACAGGGGGCGGGAGACCCAGTACTTC
clone size: many; V gene: TRBV2; J gene: TRBJ2-1; D gene: NA; CDR3 protein: CASSDSDNEQFF; CDR3 DNA: TGTGCCAGCAGTGATTCGGACAATGAGCAGTTCTTC
clone size: few; V gene: TRBV19; J gene: TRBJ1-6; D gene: NA; CDR3 protein: CASSRQVADSSPLHF; CDR3 DNA: TGTGCCAGTAGCAGACAGGTCGCTGATAGTTCACCCCTCCACTTT
clone size: NA; V gene: TRBV10-2; J gene: TRBJ2-7; D gene: NA; CDR3 protein: CAGGGGPAYEQYF; CDR3 DNA: TGCGCCGGAGGGGGGGGACCGGCGTACGAGCAGTACTTC
clone size: few; V gene: TRBV27; J gene: TRBJ2-1; D gene: TRBD2; CDR3 protein: CASSSLGGTYNEQFF; CDR3 DNA: TGTGCCAGCAGTTCTTTGGGGGGGACGTACAATGAGCAGTTCTTC
clone size: few; V gene: TRBV7-9; J gene: TRBJ1-6; D gene: NA; CDR3 protein: CASSSGPNSPLHF; CDR3 DNA: TGTGCCAGCAGCTCAGGTCCGAATTCACCCCTCCACTTT
clone size: NA; V gene: TRBV27; J gene: TRBJ2-3; D gene: NA; CDR3 protein: CASSAGSLSTDTQYF; CDR3 DNA: TGTGCCAGCAGTGCAGGGTCCCTTAGCACAGATACGCAGTATTTT
clone size: few; V gene: TRBV18; J gene: TRBJ1-1; D gene: NA; CDR3 protein: CASSADSDTEAFF; CDR3 DNA: TGTGCCAGCTCGGCCGATTCAGACACTGAAGCTTTCTTT
clone size: NA; V gene: TRBV19; J gene: TRBJ1-1; D gene: NA; CDR3 protein: CASTYWGNTEAFF; CDR3 DNA: TGTGCCAGTACCTATTGGGGGAACACTGAAGCTTTCTTT
clone size: NA; V gene: TRBV5-1; J gene: TRBJ1-1; D gene: NA; CDR3 protein: CASSGGWLSNTEAFF; CDR3 DNA: TGCGCCAGCAGCGGAGGCTGGTTATCGAACACTGAAGCTTTCTTT
clone size: NA; V gene: TRBV11-2; J gene: TRBJ1-6; D gene: NA; CDR3 protein: CASSFTGQDNSPLHF; CDR3 DNA: TGTGCCAGCAGCTTCACCGGACAAGATAATTCACCCCTCCACTTT
clone size: NA; V gene: TRBV19; J gene: TRBJ2-5; D gene: NA; CDR3 protein: CASSIEGWGGVETQYF; CDR3 DNA: TGTGCCAGTAGTATAGAGGGGTGGGGCGGAGTCGAGACCCAGTACTTC
clone size: NA; V gene: TRBV11-2; J gene: TRBJ1-1; D gene: TRBD1; CDR3 protein: CASSSQPGQVMNTEAFF; CDR3 DNA: TGTGCCAGCAGCTCACAACCGGGACAGGTAATGAACACTGAAGCTTTCTTT
clone size: few; V gene: TRBV2; J gene: TRBJ2-1; D gene: TRBD1; CDR3 protein: CASTHQGADEQFF; CDR3 DNA: TGTGCCAGCACTCACCAGGGGGCGGATGAGCAGTTCTTC
clone size: NA; V gene: TRBV5-1; J gene: TRBJ1-3; D gene: NA; CDR3 protein: CASSLEAGSGNTIYF; CDR3 DNA: TGCGCCAGCAGCTTGGAGGCAGGCTCTGGAAACACCATATATTTT
clone size: NA; V gene: TRBV18; J gene: TRBJ1-2; D gene: TRBD1; CDR3 protein: CASSPPGRQGPIGYTF; CDR3 DNA: TGTGCCAGCTCACCACCGGGGCGACAGGGTCCTATAGGCTACACCTTC
clone size: NA; V gene: TRBV29-1; J gene: TRBJ1-2; D gene: NA; CDR3 protein: CSVEQGSNYGYTF; CDR3 DNA: TGCAGCGTTGAACAGGGATCTAACTATGGCTACACCTTC
clone size: NA; V gene: TRBV5-1; J gene: TRBJ1-5; D gene: TRBD1; CDR3 protein: CASSLGGTGGQPQHF; CDR3 DNA: TGCGCCAGCAGCTTGGGCGGGACAGGGGGCCAGCCCCAGCATTTT
clone size: NA; V gene: TRBV9; J gene: TRBJ2-7; D gene: NA; CDR3 protein: CASSVAGSYEQYF; CDR3 DNA: TGTGCCAGCAGCGTAGCCGGGTCCTACGAGCAGTACTTC
clone size: NA; V gene: TRBV5-4; J gene: TRBJ2-7; D gene: TRBD1; CDR3 protein: CASSSRDSTYEQYF; CDR3 DNA: TGTGCCAGCAGCTCCCGGGACAGTACCTACGAGCAGTACTTC
clone size: medium-sized; V gene: TRBV11-2; J gene: TRBJ2-7; D gene: TRBD2; CDR3 protein: CASSLLHLIAGAYEQYF; CDR3 DNA: TGTGCCAGCAGCTTACTGCACCTAATAGCGGGGGCCTACGAGCAGTACTTC
clone size: NA; V gene: TRBV5-4; J gene: TRBJ1-3; D gene: NA; CDR3 protein: CASSSGGNTIYF; CDR3 DNA: TGTGCCAGCAGCTCGGGGGGAAACACCATATATTTT
clone size: few; V gene: TRBV5-6; J gene: TRBJ1-1; D gene: NA; CDR3 protein: CASLVQSDGIIEAFF; CDR3 DNA: TGTGCCAGTTTGGTTCAGTCGGACGGGATAATTGAAGCTTTCTTT
clone size: few; V gene: TRBV9; J gene: TRBJ2-7; D gene: TRBD1; CDR3 protein: CASSPRFQGVNYEQYF; CDR3 DNA: TGTGCCAGCAGCCCGCGCTTTCAGGGGGTAAACTACGAGCAGTACTTC
clone size: NA; V gene: TRBV5-1; J gene: TRBJ1-2; D gene: NA; CDR3 protein: CASSLVAREVYGYTF; CDR3 DNA: TGCGCCAGCAGCTTGGTAGCCAGGGAGGTCTATGGCTACACCTTC
clone size: NA; V gene: TRBV7-9; J gene: TRBJ1-1; D gene: NA; CDR3 protein: CASTSVLKSPAEAFF; CDR3 DNA: TGTGCCAGCACCTCGGTTTTAAAGAGCCCGGCGGAAGCTTTCTTT
clone size: NA; V gene: TRBV27; J gene: TRBJ1-4; D gene: TRBD1; CDR3 protein: CASSSQGVNEKLFF; CDR3 DNA: TGTGCCAGCAGTTCTCAGGGGGTTAATGAAAAACTGTTTTTT
clone size: few; V gene: TRBV5-1; J gene: TRBJ1-4; D gene: NA; CDR3 protein: CASSPRGAFEEKLFF; CDR3 DNA: TGCGCCAGCAGCCCCCGTGGGGCGTTTGAAGAAAAACTGTTTTTT
clone size: NA; V gene: TRBV5-6; J gene: TRBJ1-4; D gene: TRBD1; CDR3 protein: CASSFGQATNEKLFF; CDR3 DNA: TGTGCCAGCAGCTTCGGACAGGCGACTAATGAAAAACTGTTTTTT
clone size: few; V gene: TRBV19; J gene: TRBJ1-1; D gene: TRBD1; CDR3 protein: CASSMRGGSRRYKAFF; CDR3 DNA: TGTGCCAGTAGTATGAGAGGGGGCTCTCGACGATATAAAGCTTTCTTT
clone size: NA; V gene: TRBV9; J gene: TRBJ2-2; D gene: NA; CDR3 protein: CASRAPNGGSNTGELFF; CDR3 DNA: TGTGCCAGCAGAGCCCCGAATGGGGGGTCGAACACCGGGGAGCTGTTTTTT
clone size: NA; V gene: TRBV7-9; J gene: TRBJ2-7; D gene: NA; CDR3 protein: CASSFGQSHEQYF; CDR3 DNA: TGTGCCAGCAGCTTCGGACAGTCCCACGAGCAGTACTTC
clone size: NA; V gene: TRBV6-9; J gene: TRBJ2-6; D gene: NA; CDR3 protein: CASGESRANVLTF; CDR3 DNA: TGTGCCAGCGGGGAGTCTCGGGCCAACGTCCTGACTTTC
clone size: NA; V gene: TRBV4-1; J gene: TRBJ1-2; D gene: NA; CDR3 protein: CASSQKDLYGYTF; CDR3 DNA: TGCGCCAGCAGCCAGAAGGACCTCTATGGCTACACCTTC
clone size: NA; V gene: TRBV5-4; J gene: TRBJ2-2; D gene: NA; CDR3 protein: CASSSGTATNTGELFF; CDR3 DNA: TGTGCCAGCAGCTCCGGGACGGCCACGAACACCGGGGAGCTGTTTTTT
clone size: NA; V gene: TRBV27; J gene: TRBJ1-1; D gene: NA; CDR3 protein: CASSFGLHTEAFF; CDR3 DNA: TGTGCCAGCAGTTTCGGCCTTCACACTGAAGCTTTCTTT
clone size: NA; V gene: TRBV11-2; J gene: TRBJ2-4; D gene: NA; CDR3 protein: CASSYQGVGGNIQYF; CDR3 DNA: TGTGCCAGCAGCTACCAAGGGGTTGGGGGAAACATTCAGTACTTC
clone size: NA; V gene: TRBV4-1; J gene: TRBJ1-1; D gene: TRBD1; CDR3 protein: CASSQGRQGGTEAFF; CDR3 DNA: TGCGCCAGCAGTCAAGGGCGACAGGGAGGAACTGAAGCTTTCTTT